A single sample is the source of the 19 T cell receptor beta chains below, sequenced in a study of immune evolution from preneoplasia to lung adenocarcinoma. Assay used: immunoSEQ multiplex PCR; TCRdb lists only in-frame clones, some missing. The repertoire holds roughly 3,000 clones, about nine tenths seen once, with almost 3.5% in the top ten. The specimen was FFPE adjacent normal lung tissue. The receptors shown here come from a person aged 70 to 85 with lung adenocarcinoma.

This clone came up once. The chain recombines TRBV5-1 with TRBJ1-1; D gene unclear. The CDR3 runs to 15 residues. Germline CDR1 is SGHRS and CDR2 is YFSETQ. V gave up 4 bases and J gave up 2 bases, with 15 bases separating them. The CDR3 coding sequence is TGCGCCAGCAGCCCCCCCCCAGCAGGCAACACTGAAGCTTTCTTT. Translating it yields CASSPPPAGNTEAFF. Drawing the rest from reference TRBV5-1 and TRBJ1-1, the complete variable domain is KAGVTQTPRYLIKTRGQQVTLSCSPISGHRSVSWYQQTPGQGLQFLFEYFSETQRNKGNFPGRFSGRQFSNSRSEMNVSTLELGDSALYLCASSPPPAGNTEAFFGQGTRLTVV.

The chain couples TRBV7-9 to TRBJ1-2, with D unclear. The CDR3 is 13 residues long. Trimming pared 2 bases from V and 4 bases from J, leaving 8 bases between. Germline-derived CDR1 and CDR2 are SEHNR and FQNEAQ (reference sequence). For the CDR3, the DNA is TGTGCCAGCAGCTTAAGCGTTGGCTATGGCTACACCTTC. It translates to CASSLSVGYGYTF.

This sequence joins TRBV5-8 and TRBJ1-5, with 8 nucleotides matching TRBD1. This CDR3 is built from 14 residues. CDR1 and CDR2 (germline): SGHTS, YDEGEE. Unmatched junction bases numbered 8, after V lost 7 bases and J lost 5 bases. In nucleotides, the CDR3 is TGTGCCAGCGCCTTACAGGGGGGGGATCAGCCCCAGCATTTT. Translated, it gives CASALQGGDQPQHF.

The rearrangement links TRBV7-6 to TRBJ2-5; a weak D match, TRBD2 (5 bases). The V end lost 2 bases, the J end lost 6 bases, and 13 bases lay between the germline ends. CDR3 length: 14 amino acids. Germline lookup yields CDR1 SGHVS and CDR2 FNYEAQ. CDR3 in amino acids: CASSLSGLIKTQYF. Here the CDR3 DNA reads TGTGCCAGCAGCTTATCGGGATTAATTAAGACCCAGTACTTC. Full variable domain (outside the CDR3, taken from reference TRBV7-6 and TRBJ2-5): GAGVSQSPRYKVTKRGQDVALRCDPISGHVSLYWYRQALGQGPEFLTYFNYEAQQDKSGLPNDRFSAERPEGSISTLTIQRTEQRDSAMYRCASSLSGLIKTQYFGPGTRLLVL.

The chain recombines TRBV28 with TRBJ2-1, with D possibly matching TRBD2 (6 bases). CDR1 is MDHEN, CDR2 SYDVKM, per germline. This CDR3 spans 15 amino acids. Between the trimmed V and J ends, which lost 1 base and 0 bases, there was a span of 7 bases. The CDR3, as DNA: TGTGCCAGCAGTTTATTCGGGGGCTCCTACAATGAGCAGTTCTTC. Translated, it gives CASSLFGGSYNEQFF.

The chain employs TRBV19 and TRBJ2-2, with TRBD2 matching over 16 bases. The junction had 17 bases not matched to a gene; V was cut back by 7 bases and J by 3 bases. The CDR3 totals 21 residues. Germline V CDR1 and CDR2: LNHDA, SQIVND (reference sequence). The CDR3 DNA is TGTGCCAGTATTCCGGGACTAGCGGGAGGGACCCCCCCAACGGACACCGGGGAGCTGTTTTTT. As protein: CASIPGLAGGTPPTDTGELFF.

This chain connects TRBV6-1 to TRBJ1-1, with TRBD1 matching over 7 bases. The V segment lost 7 bases and the J segment 5 bases; nucleotides outside the gene matches: 10. Germline CDR1 MNHNS, CDR2 SASEGT. The CDR3 sequence is 14 residues long. Here the CDR3 reads CASTRTGAVTEAFF. Here the CDR3 DNA reads TGTGCCAGCACCCGAACAGGGGCTGTTACTGAAGCTTTCTTT.

A single count supports this clone. The chain links TRBV6-1 to TRBJ2-7, with 8 bases matching TRBD1. This CDR3 is 14 amino acids long. CDR1 and CDR2 from the germline V gene are MNHNS and SASEGT. The J segment lost 6 bases and the V segment lost 7 bases, leaving 11 bases of the junction unmatched. CDR3 nucleotide sequence: TGTGCCAGCATCCTCACCGGACAGGGCTTCGAGCAGTACTTC. Its translation: CASILTGQGFEQYF.

The chain carries TRBV7-3 and TRBJ2-3; no definite D call. Germline V gene data show CDR1 as SGHTA and CDR2 as FQGTGA. The CDR3 covers 14 residues. V was clipped by 4 bases and J by 0 bases, with 8 bases between them. Here the CDR3 DNA reads TGTGCCAGCAGCTCGGGCCAGAGCACAGATACGCAGTATTTT. This gives the protein CASSSGQSTDTQYF.

The chain uses TRBV7-9 and TRBJ2-7, with 11 positions matching TRBD1. Germline CDR1 SEHNR, CDR2 FQNEAQ (reference sequence). V trimming: 1 base; J trimming: 3 bases; junction bases outside the gene matches: 2. The CDR3 length is 15 residues. The CDR3 is CASSLVGTGGYEQYF. Written as DNA, the CDR3 is TGTGCCAGCAGCTTAGTAGGGACAGGGGGCTACGAGCAGTACTTC.

V gene TRBV20-1 combines with J gene TRBJ2-7; unclear D gene. Trimming left V 3 bases short and J 0 bases short, with 3 bases between. The CDR3 has 11 residues. Per germline, CDR1 DFQATT and CDR2 SNEGSKA (reference sequence). The CDR3 reads CSARASYEQYF. Here the CDR3 DNA reads TGCAGTGCTAGGGCCTCCTACGAGCAGTACTTC.

The chain uses TRBV9 and TRBJ2-2; D may be TRBD2 (5 bases). Germline V gene sequence: CDR1 SGDLS, CDR2 YYNGEE. This CDR3 is built from 16 residues. V was trimmed by 4 bases and J by 3 bases, leaving 16 bases between them. The CDR3, as DNA: TGTGCCAGCAGCTATACTAGTACCCCGTACACCGGGGAGCTGTTTTTT. It specifies CASSYTSTPYTGELFF.

J is TRBJ2-3 and V is TRBV28, with a tentative D call TRBD2 (5 bases). Per germline, CDR1 MDHEN and CDR2 SYDVKM. V was cut by 3 bases and J by 3 bases, with 10 bases left in between. CDR3 length equals 14 residues. The CDR3 sequence is CASSFAGGTDTQYF. CDR3 DNA sequence: TGTGCCAGCAGTTTCGCGGGCGGGACAGATACGCAGTATTTT.

This chain joins TRBV5-6 and TRBJ1-5, with D uncertain. V was clipped by 0 bases and J by 6 bases, with 4 bases between them. The CDR3 totals 12 residues. CDR1 SGHDT and CDR2 YYEEEE come from the germline V gene. For the CDR3, the DNA is TGTGCCAGCAGCTTGGGCGCTCAGCCCCAGCATTTT. It specifies CASSLGAQPQHF.

This clone was counted only a few times. This rearrangement joins TRBV19 to TRBJ1-1, with 7 positions matching TRBD1. J gave up 4 bases and V 5 bases, and 7 bases lay outside the gene matches. This CDR3 spans 14 amino acids. Germline V gene data show CDR1 as LNHDA and CDR2 as SQIVND (reference sequence). The CDR3 DNA reads TGTGCCAGTAGTGTACAGGGGAGGGGCACTGAAGCTTTCTTT. Its protein is CASSVQGRGTEAFF.

The chain has TRBV6-1 and TRBJ2-7; D might be TRBD1 or TRBD2, each matching 5 bases. CDR3 length equals 13 residues. With 2 bases removed from V and 2 bases from J, the gap between germline ends came to 7 bases. CDR1 and CDR2 from the germline V gene are MNHNS and SASEGT. The CDR3 nucleotides read TGTGCCAGCAGTGAAAGGGGAGCCTACGAGCAGTACTTC. Its translation: CASSERGAYEQYF.

This clone appeared a few times. This chain links TRBV6-5 with TRBJ2-1; TRBD2 matches 8 bases. Germline V gene sequence: CDR1 MNHEY, CDR2 SVGAGI. Unmatched junction bases numbered 6, after V lost 2 bases and J lost 12 bases. This CDR3 contains 13 residues. The CDR3 protein is CASSYRVRGGQFF. In DNA form, the CDR3 reads TGTGCCAGCAGTTACAGGGTCCGGGGGGGGCAGTTCTTC.

The rearrangement uses TRBV29-1 and TRBJ2-2, with D unclear. The germline V gene has CDR1 SQVTM and CDR2 ANQGSEA. This CDR3 is built from 11 residues. V shed 5 bases and J shed 4 bases, with 5 bases lying between them. Here the CDR3 DNA reads TGCAGCGTTAGCAGCACCGGGGAGCTGTTTTTT. It encodes CSVSSTGELFF.

This chain links TRBV11-1 with TRBJ1-1; D is undetermined. Trimming took 5 bases from V and 5 from J, leaving 12 bases between them. This CDR3 region has 13 residues. CDR1 and CDR2 (germline): SGHAT, FQDESV (reference sequence). The DNA of the CDR3 is TGTGCCAGCAGCGCTGGATGGGGAACTGAAGCTTTCTTT. It codes for CASSAGWGTEAFF. The full variable domain, completed using reference TRBV11-1 and TRBJ1-1, is EAEVAQSPRYKITEKSQAVAFWCDPISGHATLYWYRQILGQGPELLVQFQDESVVDDSQLPKDRFSAERLKGVDSTLKIQPAELGDSAMYLCASSAGWGTEAFFGQGTRLTVV.